A single sample gave rise to the 12 T cell receptor beta chains below, sequenced in a study of blood T cell repertoires in COVID-19. Generated by immunoSEQ multiplex PCR, the TCRdb table keeps only in-frame clones and is missing some. The sample yields approximately 300,000 clones, approximately 85% seen once. The sequenced sample consisted of peripheral blood. Every receptor here comes from a human donor with COVID-19, enrolled during active disease. The donor label of this sample is uncertain.

The rearrangement links TRBV6-5 to TRBJ1-1; possible D gene TRBD1, 5 bases. Per the germline V gene, CDR1 is MNHEY and CDR2 is SVGAGI. The CDR3 has 13 amino acids. The V and J ends lost 9 bases and 3 bases respectively, with 14 bases between them. DNA for the CDR3: TGTGCCAGTGGGGCGGACACTTACACTGAAGCTTTCTTT. Translated, it gives CASGADTYTEAFF.

This clone is a singleton in its sample. V is TRBV5-1 and J is TRBJ2-7, with D possibly TRBD1 on 9 matching bases. CDR3 length: 14 amino acids. CDR1 is SGHRS and CDR2 is YFSETQ in the germline V gene. Trimming pared 6 bases from V and 2 bases from J, leaving 15 bases between. CDR3 in DNA: TGCGCCAGCACGGGAGGGACAGGGCCCTACGAGCAGTACTTC. Its protein product is CASTGGTGPYEQYF.

The chain couples TRBV27 to TRBJ1-6; D gene unclear. The CDR3 runs 15 residues. The germline V gene encodes CDR1 MNHEY and CDR2 SMNVEV (reference sequence). V lost 7 bases to trimming and J lost 9 bases, with 19 bases between them. CDR3 sequence (DNA): TGTGCCAGCAAAATCCTGACAAGTAGGTCTTCACCCCTCCACTTT. It yields the protein CASKILTSRSSPLHF.

This rearrangement joins TRBV27 to TRBJ1-2; D may be TRBD1 (5 bases). The V end was cut by 2 bases, the J end by 7 bases, with 11 bases between. The CDR3 has 13 amino acids. The germline V gene has CDR1 MNHEY and CDR2 SMNVEV (reference sequence). The CDR3 region is CASSLRSGGGYTF. DNA for the CDR3: TGTGCCAGCAGTTTAAGATCCGGGGGTGGCTACACCTTC.

This sequence joins TRBV7-9 and TRBJ2-2, with a possible D match to TRBD1 (5 bases). Per germline, CDR1 SEHNR and CDR2 FQNEAQ (reference sequence). V dropped 3 bases and J dropped 4 bases, with 12 bases sitting between them. This CDR3 has 15 residues. CDR3 sequence: CASSFDSPSTGELFF. The CDR3 DNA follows: TGTGCCAGCAGCTTCGACAGTCCATCCACCGGGGAGCTGTTTTTT.

The genes are TRBV14 and TRBJ1-1, with 9 bases lining up with TRBD1. J was trimmed by 1 base and V by 2 bases; bases with no gene match: 5. The CDR3 has 16 residues. CDR1 SGHDN and CDR2 FVKESK come from the germline V gene. CDR3 nucleotides: TGTGCCAGCAGCCAATACAGGGGGCTCGGGAACACTGAAGCTTTCTTT. Amino acids: CASSQYRGLGNTEAFF.

This sequence joins TRBV5-6 and TRBJ1-2; D is unclear. V was pared by 4 bases and J by 0 bases, with 10 bases between. The CDR3 totals 14 residues. CDR1 and CDR2 (germline): SGHDT, YYEEEE. The CDR3 loop is CASSPQSSNYGYTF. CDR3 in DNA: TGTGCCAGCAGCCCGCAGTCTTCTAACTATGGCTACACCTTC.

The chain uses TRBV28 and TRBJ2-5; D might be TRBD2 (5 bases). V gave up 4 bases and J gave up 3 bases, with 15 bases separating them. The CDR3 has 15 residues. The germline CDR1 and CDR2 sequences are MDHEN and SYDVKM. This chain's CDR3 is CASSSSSDGEETQYF. The CDR3 DNA is TGTGCCAGCAGTTCCTCCTCGGACGGGGAAGAGACCCAGTACTTC.

The genes are TRBV11-2 and TRBJ2-5; 7 positions match TRBD2. The J segment lost 4 bases and the V segment lost 5 bases, leaving 13 bases of the junction unmatched. From germline, CDR1 is SGHAT and CDR2 FQNNGV. The CDR3 contains 16 residues. The CDR3 bases are TGTGCCAGCAGCCCCTTTAGCCAGGGAGGGAGAGAGACCCAGTACTTC. Protein: CASSPFSQGGRETQYF.

The V and J genes are TRBV7-8 and TRBJ1-2; TRBD1 agrees at 8 bases. Losses at the gene ends were 1 base for V and 6 bases for J; bases not matched to a gene: 1. CDR1 SGHVS and CDR2 FQNEAQ come from the germline V gene. This CDR3 contains 13 residues. CDR3 DNA sequence: TGTGCCAGCAGCTTAGACAGGGGGAATGGCTACACCTTC. Translated, it gives CASSLDRGNGYTF.

This clone has a handful of counts. The rearrangement joins TRBV5-1 to TRBJ1-3; no firm D call. CDR1 is SGHRS and CDR2 is YFSETQ in the germline V gene. The CDR3 totals 14 residues. Trimming cost V 0 bases and J 8 bases, with 12 bases left between them. In DNA, the CDR3 is TGCGCCAGCAGCTTGGACGGCGGCGGGGACACCATATATTTT. Its protein product is CASSLDGGGDTIYF. The full variable domain, in which reference TRBV5-1 and TRBJ1-3 provide the parts outside the CDR3, is KAGVTQTPRYLIKTRGQQVTLSCSPISGHRSVSWYQQTPGQGLQFLFEYFSETQRNKGNFPGRFSGRQFSNSRSEMNVSTLELGDSALYLCASSLDGGGDTIYFGEGSWLTVV.

A single count supports this clone. The rearrangement joins TRBV15 to TRBJ1-1; D is possibly TRBD1 (5 bases). Germline CDR1 and CDR2: LNHNV and YYDKDF (reference sequence). The length of the CDR3 is 14 residues. Trimming took 0 bases from V and 4 from J, leaving 9 bases between them. The CDR3 loop reads CATSRERTGTEAFF. CDR3 nucleotide sequence: TGTGCCACCAGCAGAGAACGTACAGGCACTGAAGCTTTCTTT.